Below are 14 T cell receptor beta chains sequenced from a single sample in a study of neurological immune-mediated disorders (dated by TCRdb to the late 2010s). Library method: 5' RACE. Sequencing instrument: Illumina HiSeq 2500. TCRdb reprocessed the public reads (quality trimming at Q25 with fastp, clone calling with MiXCR) and kept in-frame beta chains. Rows are combined by CDR3 protein, so each entry shows the most common genes and DNA. Recorded for this sample are 20,000 to 30,000 distinct CDR3 sequences; over 2% of them occurred a single time. Of the sample, roughly 2% falls within the top ten clones. Sequenced: PBMCs. The receptors originated from a woman between 45 and 65 years old with multiple sclerosis.

The rearrangement links TRBV9 to TRBJ1-1, with unresolved D. The CDR3 extends over 16 amino acids. Germline V gives CDR1 SGDLS, CDR2 YYNGEE. V lost 0 bases and J lost 1, with 13 bases in between. The CDR3 sequence is CASSVGTLVPNTEAFF. CDR3 nucleotide sequence: TGTGCCAGCAGCGTAGGGACCTTAGTCCCGAACACTGAAGCTTTCTTT.

This chain joins TRBV11-2 and TRBJ1-5, with TRBD1 as a possible D gene (5 bases). V was shortened by 2 bases and J by 6 bases, with 11 bases between the two germline ends. Germline lookup yields CDR1 SGHAT and CDR2 FQNNGV. The length of the CDR3 is 14 residues. For the CDR3, the DNA is TGTGCCAGCAGCTTATTAGGGACCGGTCAGCCCCAGCATTTT. Its translation is CASSLLGTGQPQHF. Based on the CDR3 plus reference TRBV11-2 and TRBJ1-5, the full variable domain is EAGVAQSPRYKIIEKRQSVAFWCNPISGHATLYWYQQILGQGPKLLIQFQNNGVVDDSQLPKDRFSAERLKGVDSTLKIQPAKLEDSAVYLCASSLLGTGQPQHFGDGTRLSIL.

There are many counts of this clonotype. The J gene is TRBJ2-3, the V gene TRBV20-1; 12 bases are a match to TRBD2. Per the germline V gene, CDR1 is DFQATT and CDR2 is SNEGSKA (reference sequence). V shed 5 bases, J shed 4 bases, and the junction held 7 bases outside the gene matches. The CDR3 is 15 residues long. The CDR3 protein is CSAEGTSGSPDTQYF. As DNA, the CDR3 is TGCAGTGCTGAGGGGACTAGCGGGTCTCCAGATACGCAGTATTTT.

In its sample, this clonotype was seen many times. The CDR3 sequence is CSARDLVGGPHEQFF. The DNA for the CDR3 is TGCAGTGCTAGAGATCTGGTGGGGGGGCCTCATGAGCAGTTCTTC. The rearrangement links TRBV20-1 to TRBJ2-1; perhaps TRBD2 as D (7 bases). Germline V lookup: CDR1 DFQATT, CDR2 SNEGSKA (reference sequence). V lost 0 bases and J 8 bases, leaving 17 bases between the germline ends. The CDR3 has 15 amino acids.

This clonotype showed up many times. The gene calls are TRBV20-1 and TRBJ1-1; TRBD1 matches 9 bases. V was pared by 3 bases and J by 9 bases, with 11 bases of the junction left unmatched. This CDR3 is built from 14 residues. Germline CDR1 and CDR2: DFQATT and SNEGSKA (reference sequence). DNA of the CDR3: TGCAGTGCTAGGGATACGGGACAGGGAATAAAAGCTTTCTTT. Protein product: CSARDTGQGIKAFF.

Many counts were recorded for this clonotype. The chain is built from TRBV5-1 and TRBJ2-1, with D possibly called TRBD1 or TRBD2 (5 bases each). Germline loops: CDR1 SGHRS, CDR2 YFSETQ. The germline V and J ends were trimmed by 6 bases and 5 bases, with 18 bases remaining between them. CDR3 length equals 15 residues. The CDR3 nucleotides are TGCGCCAGCAACAAAGGGACCAAAACTAACAATGAGCAGTTCTTC. Protein: CASNKGTKTNNEQFF.

The table lists this clonotype with many counts. This chain uses TRBV28 with TRBJ2-1; 8 bases are a match to TRBD2. This CDR3 comprises 14 residues. J was trimmed by 7 bases and V by 6 bases; bases with no gene match: 8. Germline V gene lookup returns CDR1 MDHEN and CDR2 SYDVKM. In DNA, the CDR3 is TGTGCCAGCAGCCTAGCGGGCCCGGGGAATGAGCAGTTCTTC. It specifies CASSLAGPGNEQFF. The whole variable domain, filled in from reference TRBV28 and TRBJ2-1, reads DVKVTQSSRYLVKRTGEKVFLECVQDMDHENMFWYRQDPGLGLRLIYFSYDVKMKEKGDIPEGYSVSREKKERFSLILESASTNQTSMYLCASSLAGPGNEQFFGPGTRLTVL.

This clonotype was counted ten times or more. This rearrangement joins TRBV5-1 to TRBJ2-7; D gene uncertain. The V gene's germline CDR1 is SGHRS and CDR2 YFSETQ. CDR3 length equals 15 residues. V lost 1 base and J 0 bases, leaving 11 bases between the germline ends. The CDR3 loop reads CASSLWPGSSYEQYF. CDR3 nucleotides: TGCGCCAGCAGCTTGTGGCCCGGAAGCTCCTACGAGCAGTACTTC.

There are many counts of this clonotype. The V call is TRBV3-1, the J call TRBJ2-2; 10 bases are shared with TRBD2. The CDR3 runs 17 residues. Germline CDR1 LGHDT, CDR2 YNNKEL (reference sequence). Losses at the gene ends were 2 bases for V and 5 bases for J; bases not matched to a gene: 8. Here the CDR3 DNA reads TGTGCCAGCAGCCAACAGACACTAGCGGGGAATACCGGGGAGCTGTTTTTT. This sequence encodes CASSQQTLAGNTGELFF.

This clonotype occurred many times. This chain uses TRBV11-2 with TRBJ2-1, with a weak D call TRBD1 (5 bases). The germline gives CDR1 SGHAT, CDR2 FQNNGV. V lost 5 bases and J 9 bases, leaving 8 bases between the germline ends. The CDR3 length is 11 residues. The CDR3 reads CASSQGGEQFF. Here the CDR3 DNA reads TGTGCCAGCAGCCAGGGTGGTGAGCAGTTCTTC. The full variable domain, in which reference TRBV11-2 and TRBJ2-1 provide the parts outside the CDR3, is EAGVAQSPRYKIIEKRQSVAFWCNPISGHATLYWYQQILGQGPKLLIQFQNNGVVDDSQLPKDRFSAERLKGVDSTLKIQPAKLEDSAVYLCASSQGGEQFFGPGTRLTVL.

The sample holds many counts of this clonotype. The genes are TRBV19 and TRBJ2-7, with TRBD2 matching over 8 bases. CDR3 length equals 14 residues. The germline gives CDR1 LNHDA, CDR2 SQIVND (reference sequence). V trimming: 2 bases; J trimming: 0 bases; junction bases outside the gene matches: 0. The CDR3 here is CASSITSGSYEQYF. CDR3 coding DNA: TGTGCCAGTAGTATAACTAGCGGCTCCTACGAGCAGTACTTC. The full variable domain, its missing parts supplied by reference TRBV19 and TRBJ2-7, is DGGITQSPKYLFRKEGQNVTLSCEQNLNHDAMYWYRQDPGQGLRLIYYSQIVNDFQKGDIAEGYSVSREKKESFPLTVTSAQKNPTAFYLCASSITSGSYEQYFGPGTRLTVT.

This clonotype was detected many times. The chain joins TRBV4-3 to TRBJ1-3; a weak D match, TRBD1 (5 bases). Germline CDR1 LGHNA, CDR2 YSLEER. The CDR3 has 13 amino acids. V lost 0 bases, J lost 7 bases, and 7 bases lay in between. The CDR3 region is CASSQDGGNTIYF. The CDR3 DNA reads as TGCGCCAGCAGCCAAGATGGGGGGAACACCATATATTTT.

This clonotype occurred many times. The chain joins TRBV20-1 to TRBJ2-3; either TRBD1 or TRBD2 may fit D (6 bases each). Germline-derived CDR1 and CDR2 are DFQATT and SNEGSKA (reference sequence). The CDR3 runs to 15 residues. V lost 4 bases, J lost 0 bases, and 14 bases lay in between. The DNA for the CDR3 is TGCAGTGCTACGGGGGCGCTGCTAAGCACAGATACGCAGTATTTT. Translation: CSATGALLSTDTQYF.

This clonotype was detected ten times or more. This chain uses TRBV4-2 with TRBJ2-2; D possibly corresponds to TRBD2 (6 bases). Per germline, CDR1 LGHNA and CDR2 YNFKEQ. This CDR3 region has 15 residues. Trimming left V 5 bases short and J 5 bases short, with 15 bases between. The CDR3 loop is CASSSKGGETGELFF. CDR3 DNA: TGTGCCAGCAGCTCCAAGGGAGGAGAGACCGGGGAGCTGTTTTTT.